The 3 T cell receptor beta chains in this list originate from one sample, sequenced in a study of chemoradiotherapy in HPV16-positive cancers. The data were produced by immunoSEQ multiplex PCR, yet TCRdb's version contains in-frame clones alone and is incomplete. The table has about 32,000 clones, 80% to 90% seen once. The sample consisted of blood, taken from a patient who underwent chemoradiotherapy. The source of these receptors is a human donor with HPV-associated anogenital cancer.

The V call is TRBV25-1, the J call TRBJ1-1; a possible D gene is TRBD1 (6 bases). Germline CDR1 MGHDK, CDR2 SYGVNS. The germline V and J ends were trimmed by 4 bases and 0 bases, with 9 bases remaining between them. CDR3 length: 14 amino acids. Here the CDR3 DNA reads TGTGCCAGCAGTGCTGGACAGTTGAACACTGAAGCTTTCTTT. This translates into CASSAGQLNTEAFF.

The V and J genes are TRBV7-8 and TRBJ2-3, with D hard to call. This CDR3 has 15 amino acids. V lost 0 bases, J lost 0 bases, and 7 bases lay in between. CDR1 is SGHVS, CDR2 FQNEAQ, per germline. The DNA of the CDR3 is TGTGCCAGCAGCTTAGCGTTCCGTAGCACAGATACGCAGTATTTT. This codes for CASSLAFRSTDTQYF.

This chain links TRBV28 with TRBJ2-7; D is unresolved. V was shortened by 2 bases and J by 3 bases, with 11 bases between the two germline ends. Per the germline V gene, CDR1 is MDHEN and CDR2 is SYDVKM. The CDR3 is made up of 14 amino acids. The CDR3 protein is CASSLQGPGYEQYF. CDR3 nucleotide sequence: TGTGCCAGCAGTTTACAAGGCCCAGGCTACGAGCAGTACTTC.